Described below is a single T cell receptor beta chain sequence and its context. No antigen is known for it. Specified treatment: approximately 11-day PBMC culture with coronavirus spike peptide pools or control peptides (ViraFEST assay). The data derive from a study of vaccination and CD4 T cells after COVID-19. Study details: Each convalescent patient was PCR positive for SARS-CoV-2 on nasal swab; eight or nine cases were mild and one severe.

Cultured CD4+ T-cell DNA underwent Oncomine TCR Beta short-read sequencing. TCRdb redid the calling of the PCR reads with MiXCR, one entry per CDR3 protein. The sample carries 7,000 to 10,000 distinct CDR3 sequences, around 57% recorded once. Trimming left V 1 base short and J 1 base short, with 11 bases between. This CDR3 is 15 amino acids long. Looked up from germline, CDR1 is DFQATT and CDR2 is SNEGSKA (reference sequence). The TCR was taken from a human donor who had recovered from COVID-19. Sequencing was carried out using CD4+ T cells from blood, cultured in vitro. The J gene is TRBJ1-5, the V gene TRBV20-1; D is possibly TRBD1 (5 bases). As DNA, the CDR3 is TGCAGTGCTAGAGTGGGGACGGTAAGCAATCAGCCCCAGCATTTT. It specifies CSARVGTVSNQPQHF.